Listed below are T cell receptor beta chains from one sample, sequenced in a study of T cell repertoires in cytomegalovirus infection. TCRdb reanalysed the reads using MiXCR and keeps one entry per CDR3 protein. The top ten hold 1.5% to 2% of the sample, which has under 300,000 distinct CDR3 sequences, about 12% seen once. The sample was PBMCs. The receptors come from a human donor in good health (CMV status not recorded). Some clones in this sample may be carry-over from other donors' samples. The CDR3 runs from the conserved cysteine through the conserved F or W. A D gene is named only where the DNA matches it firmly. Some rows have no size entry. The others give once, few or many, or a class for an expanded clone.

NA TRBJ2-3 many TRBV5-5 TGTGCCAGCAGCTTTGAAGGGGGGACAGATACGCAGTATTTT CASSFEGGTDTQYF
TRBD1 TRBJ1-3 many TRBV5-1 TGCGCCAGCAGCTTGTTCCGAAGGGACAGAGGAGGAAACACCATATATTTT CASSLFRRDRGGNTIYF
NA TRBJ2-1 many TRBV28 TGTGCCAGCAGTCCCCCCCGGGCCCGTGCTCATCAGGGGCAGTTCTTC CASSPPRARAHQGQFF
TRBD2 TRBJ2-6 NA TRBV7-9 TGTGCCAGCAGCTTAGAAGGGAGGGCTGGGGCCAACGTCCTGACTTTC CASSLEGRAGANVLTF
NA TRBJ2-5 many TRBV7-2 TGTGCCAGCAGCTTATTCGGCCCAGGGGCCCAAGAGACCCAGTACTTC CASSLFGPGAQETQYF
TRBD2 TRBJ2-3 many TRBV7-2 TGTGCCAGCAGCTTACGACTAGCGGGGAACACAGATACGCAGTATTTT CASSLRLAGNTDTQYF
NA TRBJ1-6 NA TRBV6-2/TRBV6-3 TGTGCCAGCAGTGGTCCGGGCCTTGGGGATTCACCCCTCCACTTT CASSGPGLGDSPLHF
TRBD2 TRBJ2-5 many TRBV7-2 TGTGCCAGCAGCTTAGATCTGCTAGCGGGACCCGAGACCCAGTACTTC CASSLDLLAGPETQYF
TRBD1 TRBJ1-1 NA TRBV29-1 TGCAGCGTGGCCGGGGCAGGGGGCACTGAAGCTTTCTTT CSVAGAGGTEAFF
TRBD2 TRBJ2-3 NA TRBV4-2 TGTGCCCGCAGCCAACCTCTAGCGGGGGGCACAGATACGCAGTATTTT CARSQPLAGGTDTQYF
NA TRBJ2-7 NA TRBV6-2/TRBV6-3 TGTGCCAGCAGTTACGATGGGACCTTCCCCTACGAGCAGTACTTC CASSYDGTFPYEQYF
NA TRBJ1-5 many TRBV4-2 TGTGCCAGCAGCCAAGCTATCACGGGTCAGCCCCAGCATTTT CASSQAITGQPQHF
NA TRBJ1-3 few TRBV5-1 TGCGCCAGCAGCTTGGAGGCGGTGGGATCTGGAAACACCATATATTTT CASSLEAVGSGNTIYF
NA TRBJ2-1 NA TRBV7-3 TGTGCCAGCAGCCCCCAGGGCGGGGTTGGCTCCTACAATGAGCAGTTCTTC CASSPQGGVGSYNEQFF
NA TRBJ2-1 few TRBV29-1 TGCAGCGTTGAAACTTTATGGGACATAAATGAGCAGTTCTTC CSVETLWDINEQFF
TRBD2 TRBJ2-7 many TRBV10-3 TGTGCCATCACCGGACTAGCGGGAGGGCCTGACGAGCAGTACTTC CAITGLAGGPDEQYF
TRBD1 TRBJ1-2 many TRBV28 TGTGCCAGCAGTTTCAGGGACAGGGCTTACGGTGGCTACACCTTC CASSFRDRAYGGYTF
NA TRBJ1-2 many TRBV29-1 TGCAGCGTTGAAGAGGCGGGGGGCTACACCTTC CSVEEAGGYTF
TRBD1 TRBJ2-1 many TRBV20-1 TGCAGTGCTAGATCCCCTCTCGACAGGGGGATTTACAATGAGCAGTTCTTC CSARSPLDRGIYNEQFF
NA TRBJ2-5 many TRBV2 TGTGCCAGCAGTGACGAAGAGACCCAGTACTTC CASSDEETQYF
NA TRBJ1-6 many TRBV18 TGTGCCAGCTCACCACAGGGTGATTCACCCCTCCACTTT CASSPQGDSPLHF
NA TRBJ1-1 NA TRBV7-9 TGTGCCAGCAGCGGCGCTGAAGCTTTCTTT CASSGAEAFF
TRBD2 TRBJ2-1 many TRBV14 TGTGCCAGCAGCCAAGGACTCAGCGGGAGTGTCCATGAGCAGTTCTTC CASSQGLSGSVHEQFF
NA TRBJ1-2 many TRBV7-2 TGTGCCAGCAGCCCGGACAGTAACTATGGCTACACCTTC CASSPDSNYGYTF
TRBD2 TRBJ2-7 many TRBV27 TGTGCCAGCAGTTTGTTAGCGGGCGAGCAGTACTTC CASSLLAGEQYF
TRBD1 TRBJ1-5 few TRBV2 TGTGCCAGCAGTGCTGGACAGGCTAGCAATCAGCCCCAGCATTTT CASSAGQASNQPQHF
TRBD1 TRBJ1-1 few TRBV12-3/TRBV12-4 TGTGCCAGCAGTCGGGACAGGGGGTTAACGGCTGAAGCTTTCTTT CASSRDRGLTAEAFF
TRBD1 TRBJ2-7 many TRBV19 TGTGCCAGTAGCCCTGGGACAGCTAGCTACGAGCAGTACTTC CASSPGTASYEQYF
NA TRBJ2-7 many TRBV6-1 TGTGCCGCCTCTCCACCACAGGGTTCGCCGTACTTC CAASPPQGSPYF
NA TRBJ2-7 few TRBV14 TGTGCCAGCAGCCACCCCTCGGGCGGCGTCTACGAGCAGTACTTC CASSHPSGGVYEQYF
NA TRBJ1-6 many TRBV12-3/TRBV12-4 TGTGCCAGCAGTGCAGGGTATAATTCACCCCTCCACTTT CASSAGYNSPLHF
TRBD1 TRBJ1-2 many TRBV25-1 TGTGCCAGCTTGAATAGTCCCCCCGACAGGGACGATGGCTACACCTTC CASLNSPPDRDDGYTF
NA TRBJ1-1 NA TRBV4-3 TGCGCCAGCAGAATGGGGGGAGCTGAAGCTTTCTTT CASRMGGAEAFF
TRBD1 TRBJ1-1 few TRBV5-1 TGCGCCAGCAGCTCCTTGACAGGGATGAACACTGAAGCTTTCTTT CASSSLTGMNTEAFF
TRBD2 TRBJ2-5 NA TRBV12-3/TRBV12-4 TGTGCCAGCAGTTTAACAACTAGCGGTCAAGAGACCCAGTACTTC CASSLTTSGQETQYF
NA TRBJ2-2 few TRBV7-2 TGTGCCAGCAGCTTAGTAGGCTACACCGGGGAGCTGTTTTTT CASSLVGYTGELFF
TRBD1 TRBJ2-7 many TRBV7-2 TGTGCCAGCAGCTTAGACAGGGGGACCGACGAGCAGTACTTC CASSLDRGTDEQYF
NA TRBJ1-2 many TRBV7-3 TGTGCCAGCAGCTCGTCAAGGGGCGCTGGGTATGGCTACACCTTC CASSSSRGAGYGYTF
TRBD2 TRBJ2-5 many TRBV7-2 TGTGCCAGCAGCTCCGGAGGGACTAACCAAGAGACCCAGTACTTC CASSSGGTNQETQYF
TRBD2 TRBJ2-1 NA TRBV20-1 TGCAGTGCCGGACTAGCGAGGAGTGAGCAGTTCTTC CSAGLARSEQFF
NA TRBJ1-2 NA TRBV7-9 TGTGCCAGCAGCTTAGGGGGGGGGGCAGCCAACTATGGCTACACCTTC CASSLGGGAANYGYTF
NA TRBJ2-5 NA TRBV7-9 TGTGCCAGCAGGGGTACCGGGAGAGAGACCCAGTACTTC CASRGTGRETQYF
NA TRBJ1-2 many TRBV2 TGTGCCAGCAGTAAAAACCAGGGATCGGGGGGCTACACCTTC CASSKNQGSGGYTF
NA TRBJ1-2 NA TRBV12-3/TRBV12-4 TGTGCCAGCAGTTTAGAGGTGGGGGTCGGTTCTGGCTACACCTTC CASSLEVGVGSGYTF
NA TRBJ2-5 many TRBV19 TGTGCCAGTAGTATAGGACGCCTCCAAGAGACCCAGTACTTC CASSIGRLQETQYF
NA TRBJ2-4 few TRBV5-4 TGTGCCAGCAGCTTGGAGGGGGTAGGCAAAAACATTCAGTACTTC CASSLEGVGKNIQYF
NA TRBJ2-1 few TRBV24-1 TGTGCCACCAGTGATTGGGGGCGCCCGGACAATGAGCAGTTCTTC CATSDWGRPDNEQFF
TRBD1 TRBJ1-4 many TRBV28 TGTGCCAGCAGTGCAGGGGGCCGGACAACTAATGAAAAACTGTTTTTT CASSAGGRTTNEKLFF
NA TRBJ1-5 NA TRBV18 TGTGCCAGCTCACCCGGACCGGATCAGCCCCAGCATTTT CASSPGPDQPQHF
TRBD1 TRBJ1-5 many TRBV5-1 TGCGCCAGCAGCTCCGGGACAGGCCCCAATCAGCCCCAGCATTTT CASSSGTGPNQPQHF
NA TRBJ1-2 many TRBV6-2/TRBV6-3 TGTGCCAGCAGTTCGACACCTAACTATGGCTACACCTTC CASSSTPNYGYTF
NA TRBJ2-3 many TRBV11-2 TGTGCCAGCAGCTTCGTAGGGGTTCGGACAGATACGCAGTATTTT CASSFVGVRTDTQYF
TRBD1 TRBJ2-7 NA TRBV5-1 TGCGCCAGCAGAACTCAGGGGGACTCCTACGAGCAGTACTTC CASRTQGDSYEQYF